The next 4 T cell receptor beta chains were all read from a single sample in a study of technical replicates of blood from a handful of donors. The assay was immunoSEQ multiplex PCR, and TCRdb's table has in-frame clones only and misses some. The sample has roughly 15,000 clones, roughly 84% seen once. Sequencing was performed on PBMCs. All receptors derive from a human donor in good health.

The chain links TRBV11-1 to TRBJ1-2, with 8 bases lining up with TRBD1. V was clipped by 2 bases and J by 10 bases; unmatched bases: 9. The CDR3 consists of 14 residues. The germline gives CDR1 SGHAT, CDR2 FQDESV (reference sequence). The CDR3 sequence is CASSLHQGAAVYTF. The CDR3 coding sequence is TGTGCCAGCAGCTTACACCAGGGGGCAGCTGTCTACACCTTC.

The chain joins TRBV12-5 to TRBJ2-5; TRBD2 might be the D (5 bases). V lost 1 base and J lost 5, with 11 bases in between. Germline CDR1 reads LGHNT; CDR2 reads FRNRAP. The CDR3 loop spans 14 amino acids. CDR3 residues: CASGLAGLEETQYF. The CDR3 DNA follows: TGTGCTAGTGGTTTGGCGGGGTTAGAGGAGACCCAGTACTTC.

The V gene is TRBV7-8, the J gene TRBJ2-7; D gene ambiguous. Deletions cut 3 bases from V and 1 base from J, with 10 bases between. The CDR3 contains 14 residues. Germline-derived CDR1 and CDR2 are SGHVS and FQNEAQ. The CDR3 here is CASSFGRSSYEQYF. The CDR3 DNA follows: TGTGCCAGCAGCTTTGGCAGATCTTCCTACGAGCAGTACTTC.

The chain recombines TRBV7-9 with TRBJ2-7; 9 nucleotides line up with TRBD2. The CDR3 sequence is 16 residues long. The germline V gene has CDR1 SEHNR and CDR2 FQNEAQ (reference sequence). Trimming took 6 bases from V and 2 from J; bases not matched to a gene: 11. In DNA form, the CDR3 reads TGTGCCAGCAGTCGAGAGATAGCGGGAGAGGCCTACGAGCAGTACTTC. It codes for CASSREIAGEAYEQYF.